This T cell receptor beta chain derives from a study of blood T cells in healthy people across ages. Alongside a J-beta primer mix, a sample-barcoded 5' primer served in a second PCR lasting roughly 6 to 11 cycles. Each of the cDNA molecules was tagged by a template-switch adaptor with 12 random nucleotides. From the 5' RACE reads, TCRdb called clonotypes with MiXCR, one entry per CDR3 protein. The sample has 500,000 to 600,000 distinct CDR3 sequences; approximately 25% are singletons. CDR3 size: 15 residues. Looked up from germline, CDR1 is LGHNA and CDR2 is YSLEER. This clonotype was observed a few times. At one end, the junction sequence differs from germline, possibly due to a read error.

V usage is TRBV4-3 and J usage is TRBJ2-7; 7 bases are a match to TRBD1. The sequenced material came from blood. This sequence originates from a woman aged 70-85 years in good health. CDR3 sequence: CASSQGPGQSYEQCF. DNA for the CDR3: TGCGCCAGCAGCCAAGGTCCGGGACAGTCCTACGAGCAGTGCTTC.